This T cell receptor (beta chain) appears in the sequencing data of a study of blood T cell repertoires in COVID-19. In the study overall: The study drew acute and convalescent COVID-19 samples from the United States, Italy and Spain. T cells, B-cell-depleted T cells, or PBMCs supplied cDNA or gDNA.

In germline, CDR1 is LGHDT, CDR2 YNNKEL (reference sequence). With 10 bases removed from V and 4 bases from J, the gap between germline ends came to 19 bases. The CDR3 length is 14 residues. Sequenced by immunoSEQ multiplex PCR; TCRdb stores in-frame clones only, minus some. The sample carries approximately 74,000 clones, 65% to 85% recorded once. The sequence derives from a man older than 75 with active or convalescent COVID-19. Sequenced sample: peripheral blood. The chain joins TRBV3-1 (or the pseudogene TRBV3-2) to TRBJ1-2; TRBD1 is a possible D gene (6 bases). The CDR3, as DNA: TGTGCCACCTCGCGAGAAGGGGGTACCTATGGCTACACCTTC. The encoded protein is CATSREGGTYGYTF.